This T cell receptor beta chain stems from a study of graft-versus-host responses after intestinal transplantation (dated by TCRdb to the early 2020s). In terms of the full investigation: The transplants that recipients received were multivisceral, liver-intestinal, or isolated intestinal. All recipients received anti-thymocyte globulin induction followed by maintenance tacrolimus and steroids for 3 to 4 years. Graft-versus-host and host-versus-graft alloreactive T cell clones were tracked in the graft, circulation and bone marrow after intestinal transplantation using bulk TCR-beta CDR3 sequencing. Alloreactive clones were identified by sequencing pre-transplant mixed lymphocyte reaction products and comparing them with unstimulated pre-transplant donor and recipient T cells. The cohort enrolled roughly 25 intestinal transplant recipients including one retransplant, and a few patients lacking pretransplant specimens were excluded. Donor T cell macrochimerism was defined as a peak of at least 4% donor T cells among recipient peripheral blood mononuclear cells. Rather than going through the commercial service, samples from a few later patients were sequenced in-house on an Illumina MiSeq and processed with MiXCR. The study at large found these results: High GvH to HvG T cell clonal ratios were observed in the allografts of patients with donor T cell macrochimerism. GvH clones were detected in recipient bone marrow, and some of these GvH clones were observed earlier in ileal mucosa or blood, consistent with an intestinal mucosal origin. Peak levels of circulating GvH clones were associated with declines in HvG clones early after transplant. The relatively low number and heterogeneity of intestinal transplant patients limited the conclusions.

This clone was counted once. Its antigen is not yet known. No much larger clone exists at a distance of one base, and base qualities are not known. The method was the immunoSEQ multiplex PCR assay. For most patients, genomic DNA was isolated with the Qiagen DNeasy Blood and Tissue Kit and sent frozen to Adaptive Biotechnologies for TCR sequencing. High-throughput TCR-beta CDR3 sequencing of genomic DNA from most patients was performed by Adaptive Biotechnologies. Processing in the source paper ran as follows. TCR sequencing data for some 19 patients were retrieved from Adaptive's ImmunoSEQ software; three other patients were processed with MiXCR and VDJtools. To correct CD4 versus CD8 sorting errors, any sequence found in both subsets at a frequency ratio below 5:1 was removed. CDR3 nucleotide sequences shared between donor and recipient were removed because their origin could not be assigned. To count as alloreactive, a clone needed at least 2-fold expansion over unstimulated cells and a minimum CFSE-low frequency of 0.002% (template counts) or 0.001% (read counts). Clones were considered mappable if detected in sequenced pre-transplant spleen, lymph node, or MLR CFSE-low populations of the donor or recipient. Cumulative frequency of alloreactive clones was calculated as a percentage of all sequences weighted by copy number. TCRdb holds this immuneACCESS table with in-frame rearrangements only. Some clones are missing; in checked studies, unresolved V genes explain under half, and the rest has no known cause. V, J and clone size derive from that table, while D and trimming were established from the DNA sequence. This sample gives 89,000 or so clones in total; about four fifths of them show up just once. The ten biggest clones cover around 0.86% of the sample.

The germline ends are 15 bases apart after V is trimmed by 6 bases and J by 1 base. The germline V gene yields MDHEN for CDR1 and SYDVKM for CDR2. Taken from cysteine to phenylalanine, the CDR3 has 16 residues. Only the CDR3 DNA is retained, 48 bases long and in frame from the first base. Per the publication, the time point label means: cells obtained before transplantation from donor or recipient. CD3+CD4+ and CD3+CD8+ populations were FACS-sorted from unstimulated pre-transplant donor and recipient cells taken from spleen or lymph nodes. Recombination joined TRBV28 with TRBJ2-2; possibly the D gene is TRBD2, per 5 matching bases. This TCR came from a human donor who received an intestinal transplant. The source was unstimulated CD4+ T cells sorted from spleen or lymph node cells, collected before intestinal transplant. The sequenced DNA is TGTGCCAGCAGCCGCGTCGGACTGCTGAACACCGGGGAGCTGTTTTTT. This encodes CASSRVGLLNTGELFF.